This entry lists 16 T cell receptor beta chains sequenced from one sample in a study of cytomegalovirus exposure and HLA in healthy donors. Profiling relied on immunoSEQ multiplex PCR, and the TCRdb table lists in-frame clones only, not all of them. The table includes roughly 80,000 clones, approximately 91% detected once. Sequenced input: PBMCs. These receptors all come from a man in his thirties or forties in good health and CMV-seronegative.

This clone was seen a handful of times. The genes are TRBV9 and TRBJ2-4, with 8 nucleotides matching TRBD1. The V gene's germline CDR1 is SGDLS and CDR2 YYNGEE. This CDR3 is 13 amino acids long. The J segment lost 9 bases and the V segment lost 4 bases, leaving 6 bases of the junction unmatched. In nucleotides, the CDR3 is TGTGCCAGCAGCACGACAGGGGAAGGCATTCAGTACTTC. Its protein product is CASSTTGEGIQYF.

V gene TRBV30 combines with J gene TRBJ2-3, with D possibly TRBD1 on 6 matching bases. V gave up 2 bases and J gave up 4 bases, with 13 bases separating them. The CDR3 has 14 amino acids. Germline CDR1 and CDR2: GTSNPN and SVGIG (reference sequence). In DNA, the CDR3 is TGTGCCTGGAGTCGGCAGGGGTGGGCAGATACGCAGTATTTT. It is translated as CAWSRQGWADTQYF.

The chain uses TRBV5-1 and TRBJ1-4; no reliable D call. The CDR3 runs 14 residues. The germline V gene encodes CDR1 SGHRS and CDR2 YFSETQ. With 0 bases removed from V and 7 bases from J, the gap between germline ends came to 10 bases. The CDR3 spells CASSLDVLGEKLFF. CDR3 DNA: TGCGCCAGCAGCTTGGATGTGCTCGGTGAAAAACTGTTTTTT.

V is TRBV4-1 and J is TRBJ2-3; maybe TRBD1 (5 bases). Trimming cost V 6 bases and J 0 bases, with 10 bases left between them. The germline CDR1 and CDR2 sequences are MGHRA and YSYEKL. The length of the CDR3 is 14 residues. The CDR3: CASRDRSSTDTQYF. CDR3 DNA: TGCGCCAGCAGAGACAGATCTAGCACAGATACGCAGTATTTT.

This clone was recorded only once. V usage is TRBV7-2 and J usage is TRBJ1-5, with 8 bases matching TRBD1. CDR3 length: 15 amino acids. V shed 3 bases and J 2 bases; nucleotides not matched to a gene: 3. Germline V lookup: CDR1 SGHTA, CDR2 FQGNSA. The CDR3: CASSFQGQGNQPQHF. The CDR3 DNA is TGTGCCAGCAGCTTCCAGGGACAGGGCAATCAGCCCCAGCATTTT.

The table lists this clone with a count of one. The chain uses TRBV10-3 and TRBJ2-4; D gene uncertain. The CDR3 totals 16 residues. Deletions cut 3 bases from V and 0 bases from J, with 12 bases between. Germline CDR1 and CDR2: ENHRY and SYGVKD. CDR3 region: CAISDPSYSAKNIQYF. The CDR3 DNA is TGTGCCATCAGTGATCCCTCCTACTCAGCCAAAAACATTCAGTACTTC.

This chain links TRBV28 with TRBJ2-7; 9 bases fit TRBD1. The CDR3 is 15 residues long. V lost 6 bases to trimming and J lost 4 bases; unmatched junction nucleotides: 10. Germline CDR1 and CDR2: MDHEN and SYDVKM. The CDR3 sequence: CASRPPRDREYEQYF. The CDR3 nucleotides are TGTGCCAGCAGGCCACCCCGGGACAGGGAATACGAGCAGTACTTC.

The rearrangement joins TRBV2 to TRBJ2-1; TRBD2 matches 8 bases. Germline values: CDR1 SNHLY, CDR2 FYNNEI. The V gene end was trimmed by 5 bases and the J gene end by 4 bases; junction bases not matched to a gene: 16. This CDR3 spans 18 amino acids. The CDR3 loop reads CASSPPKPPTSEYNEQFF. Here the CDR3 DNA reads TGTGCCAGCAGTCCTCCTAAACCTCCGACTAGCGAGTACAATGAGCAGTTCTTC.

The chain has TRBV29-1 and TRBJ2-7, with 9 bases lining up with TRBD1. The J segment lost 4 bases and the V segment lost 7 bases, leaving 11 bases of the junction unmatched. The CDR3 covers 14 residues. Germline V gene data show CDR1 as SQVTM and CDR2 as ANQGSEA. CDR3 DNA sequence: TGCAGCGCCTCAGACAGGGGGTTCCGTTACGAGCAGTACTTC. Translation: CSASDRGFRYEQYF.

The chain has TRBV4-2 and TRBJ2-2; possible D gene TRBD2, 5 bases. The CDR3 extends over 17 amino acids. CDR1 is LGHNA and CDR2 is YNFKEQ in the germline V gene. Trimming took 0 bases from V and 2 from J, leaving 13 bases between them. The CDR3 reads CASSQDSGLTNTGELFF. In nucleotides, the CDR3 is TGTGCCAGCAGCCAAGACTCTGGACTGACTAACACCGGGGAGCTGTTTTTT.

The CDR3 bases are TGTGCCAGCAGCTTATTTGGGACAGACCAGGACATTCAGTACTTC. Translating it yields CASSLFGTDQDIQYF. V and J are TRBV11-3 and TRBJ2-4; 7 nucleotides line up with TRBD1. Germline-derived CDR1 and CDR2 are SGHNT and YENEEA. The trim removed 2 bases at V and 8 bases at J, leaving 9 bases unmatched. The CDR3 totals 15 residues.

The chain joins TRBV6-1 to TRBJ1-2, with TRBD1 as a possible D gene (5 bases). This CDR3 region has 17 residues. Trimming pared 1 base from V and 1 base from J, leaving 16 bases between. Germline CDR1 MNHNS, CDR2 SASEGT. Written as DNA, the CDR3 is TGTGCCAGCAGTGAAGGGGGGGGATGGGTGGTTAACTATGGCTACACCTTC. The encoded protein is CASSEGGGWVVNYGYTF.

V gene TRBV25-1 combines with J gene TRBJ2-1; the D gene is possibly TRBD1 (6 bases). This CDR3 contains 11 residues. Germline lookup yields CDR1 MGHDK and CDR2 SYGVNS. V was clipped by 8 bases and J by 13 bases, with 15 bases between them. CDR3 sequence: CASASGALQFF. The CDR3, as DNA: TGTGCCAGCGCTTCAGGGGCGCTTCAGTTCTTC. Supplemented by reference TRBV25-1 and TRBJ2-1, the full variable domain reads EADIYQTPRYLVIGTGKKITLECSQTMGHDKMYWYQQDPGMELHLIHYSYGVNSTEKGDLSSESTVSRIRTEHFPLTLESARPSHTSQYLCASASGALQFFGPGTRLTVL.

The rearrangement links TRBV27 to TRBJ2-3; the D is unclear. This CDR3 spans 16 amino acids. Between the trimmed V and J ends, which lost 1 base and 0 bases, there was a span of 11 bases. Germline assignment: CDR1 MNHEY and CDR2 SMNVEV (reference sequence). The chain's CDR3 is CASSLFSIPSTDTQYF. The CDR3 DNA is TGTGCCAGCAGTTTATTTTCTATTCCTAGCACAGATACGCAGTATTTT.

This chain joins TRBV2 and TRBJ1-2, with a possible D match to TRBD1 (5 bases). Trimming removed 3 bases from V and 8 bases from J, with 16 bases in between. Germline CDR1 SNHLY, CDR2 FYNNEI. The CDR3 is 14 residues long. The CDR3 bases are TGTGCCAGCAGTGATATGGGGCAGACTTACGGCTACACCTTC. It specifies CASSDMGQTYGYTF.

The chain has TRBV27 and TRBJ2-7; no reliable D call. Trimming took 3 bases from V and 6 from J, leaving 12 bases between them. Germline CDR1 reads MNHEY; CDR2 reads SMNVEV (reference sequence). The CDR3 is 13 residues long. CDR3 bases: TGTGCCAGCAGTTTCGGAGACTTTGGCGAGCAGTACTTC. Protein: CASSFGDFGEQYF.